This T cell receptor beta chain was captured by sequencing in a study of blood T cell repertoires in COVID-19. Study details: COVID-19 samples collected from the United States, Italy and Spain covered acute and convalescent phases. PBMCs, B-cell-depleted T cells, or T cells provided the cDNA or gDNA that made up the material.

This CDR3 has 17 residues. J gave up 2 bases and V 0 bases, and 6 bases lay outside the gene matches. The germline V gene has CDR1 MGHRA and CDR2 YSYEKL. Authors' processing steps: Researchers report that nucleated cell counts were estimated from reference gene primer amplification. Clones were sequenced by immunoSEQ multiplex PCR, and TCRdb holds only the in-frame ones, with some missing. The V and J calls and clone size are taken from that table; D and trimming were inferred from the DNA. The table includes 250,000 to 300,000 clones, 75% to 90% detected once. The sample comprised peripheral blood. The V and J genes are TRBV4-1 and TRBJ2-3; 9 bases match TRBD2. The clonotype comes from a middle-aged woman with acute or convalescent COVID-19. The CDR3 loop is CASSQDPTSGYTDTQYF. CDR3 nucleotides: TGCGCCAGCAGCCAAGATCCGACTAGCGGATACACAGATACGCAGTATTTT.